This TCR beta chain appears in the sequencing data of a study of cytomegalovirus exposure and HLA in healthy donors. Study information: Of all 380 or so donors who were genotyped, roughly 81% belonged to the Caucasian-associated ancestry cluster. Study-wide results and limits: Earlier analysis looked at TCR beta V segments, and most were productive about 87% or about 30% of the time.

The PCR contained 60 Vbeta and 13 Jbeta primers. In the authors' workflow: Approximately 83 million unique TCR beta chains, roughly 12 million shared, were counted in a later analysis. Produced via immunoSEQ multiplex PCR; TCRdb's table is partial and in-frame only. That table is the source of V, J and clone size, and D and trimming were worked out from the DNA. The data show about 140,000 clones, over 60% seen once. Germline V CDR1 and CDR2: SGDLS, YYNGEE. The CDR3 covers 14 residues. The ends were cut back, 6 bases at V and 0 bases at J, with 11 bases in the middle. Notes on this clone: The antigen is unknown.

The source is a woman in her sixties in good health and CMV-seronegative. The sequencing sample was made of PBMCs. The J gene is TRBJ2-3, the V gene TRBV9, with D perhaps matching TRBD2 (5 bases). In DNA form, the CDR3 reads TGTGCCAGCACCTCGGGGTATAGCACAGATACGCAGTATTTT. Protein sequence: CASTSGYSTDTQYF.